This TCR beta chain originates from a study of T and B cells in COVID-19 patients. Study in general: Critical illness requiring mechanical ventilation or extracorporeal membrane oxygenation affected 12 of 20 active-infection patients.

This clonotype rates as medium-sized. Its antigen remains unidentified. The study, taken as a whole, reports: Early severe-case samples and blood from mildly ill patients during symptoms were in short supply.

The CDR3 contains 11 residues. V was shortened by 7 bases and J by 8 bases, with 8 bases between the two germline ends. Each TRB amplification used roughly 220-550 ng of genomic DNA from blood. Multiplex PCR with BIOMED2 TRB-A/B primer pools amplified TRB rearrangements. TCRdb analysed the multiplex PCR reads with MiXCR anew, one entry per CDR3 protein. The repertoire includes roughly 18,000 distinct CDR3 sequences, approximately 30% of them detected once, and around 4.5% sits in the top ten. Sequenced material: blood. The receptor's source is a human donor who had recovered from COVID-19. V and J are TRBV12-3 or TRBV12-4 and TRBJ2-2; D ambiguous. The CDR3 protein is CASTLVGELFF. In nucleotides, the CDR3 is TGTGCCAGCACCCTGGTAGGGGAGCTGTTTTTT.